Below, one T cell receptor (beta chain) is given with its context. Its antigen remains unknown. PCR employed 60 Vbeta and 13 Jbeta primers. Per the original data handling: Later analysis identified tens of millions of unique TCR beta chains, around 10 million shared. Only in-frame clones appear in the TCRdb table, and some are missing; sequencing was by immunoSEQ multiplex PCR. The V and J calls and the clone size are those of that table, but D and trimming were determined from the DNA. The table has around 150,000 clones, 55% to 80% seen once. The sample originates from a study of cytomegalovirus exposure and HLA in healthy donors. Overall study results and limits: TCR beta chains numbering some 160 were designated cytomegalovirus-associated. Upon later analysis, TCR association rates were observed to vary by HLA locus, being highest for DRB1 and lowest for HLA-C. In a later analysis, CMV-associated beta chains were mostly HLA-associated, it appeared.

This clonotype originated in a woman younger than 30 in good health and CMV-seropositive. The sequenced sample consisted of PBMCs.

The CDR3 here is CASSQLVSGNTIYF. The CDR3 region has the DNA TGTGCCAGCAGCCAGCTAGTCTCTGGAAACACCATATATTTT. V and J are TRBV14 and TRBJ1-3; unclear D gene. Looked up from germline, CDR1 is SGHDN and CDR2 is FVKESK. The CDR3 extends over 14 amino acids. V was clipped by 3 bases and J by 0 bases, with 6 bases between them.